The TCR beta chain described here comes from a study of response to subunit inactivated influenza vaccine. Via MiXCR, TCRdb re-called the RT-PCR reads, giving one row per CDR3 protein. The table has 430,000 or so distinct CDR3 sequences, roughly 9.7% seen once. Trimming took 9 bases from V and 6 from J; bases not matched to a gene: 15. Germline V gives CDR1 KGHSH, CDR2 LQKENI. The CDR3 is 15 amino acids. General observations from the study: Each seasonal flu vaccination may recruit only limited new T cells, authors suggested.

This clonotype was seen more than once but under ten times. What it binds is unknown. The rearrangement uses TRBV18 and TRBJ2-7; 9 nucleotides line up with TRBD1. The sample in question was PBMCs from blood, obtained 40 to 50 days after vaccination. The sequence was obtained from a man over 45 who received an inactivated influenza vaccine. As DNA, the CDR3 is TGTGCCAGTCTCCTCCTCCCGGGACAGGGTGGCGAGCAGTACTTC. Translated, it gives CASLLLPGQGGEQYF. Complete variable domain (other parts from reference TRBV18 and TRBJ2-7): NAGVMQNPRHLVRRRGQEARLRCSPMKGHSHVYWYRQLPEEGLKFMVYLQKENIIDESGMPKERFSAEFPKEGPSILRIQQVVRGDSAAYFCASLLLPGQGGEQYFGPGTRLTVT.